Below are 23 T cell receptor beta chains sequenced from a single sample in a study of regulatory T cells in long-lasting Graves disease. Arm-PCR of CDR3 regions and iRepertoire HTBI primers were the basis on which TCR beta libraries were built. TCRdb used MiXCR to reprocess the multiplex PCR reads, holding one entry per CDR3 protein. Counted here are about 320,000 distinct CDR3 sequences, about 18% occurring once; the ten biggest clones make up roughly 35%. Time point defined: newly diagnosed GD, antithyroid drugs for less than 3 months. RNA from PBMCs was the source of the TCR library. This specimen was peripheral blood mononuclear cells (PBMCs), taken at new diagnosis, from a patient treated with antithyroid drugs. The receptor set was obtained from a female donor with Graves disease.

The chain links TRBV11-3 to TRBJ2-5, with 14 bases aligning to TRBD2. The CDR3 runs 16 residues. With V trimmed by 6 bases and J by 5 bases, 8 bases remained unmatched. Germline V gene data show CDR1 as SGHNT and CDR2 as YENEEA. CDR3 sequence: CASRPGTSGSWETQYF. CDR3 coding DNA: TGTGCCAGCAGACCCGGGACTAGCGGGAGTTGGGAGACCCAGTACTTC.

There are many counts of this clonotype. The V call is TRBV10-3, the J call TRBJ2-1; 13 bases map to TRBD2. Germline trimming cut 4 bases from V and 5 bases from J; bases unmatched to any gene: 8. Germline V gives CDR1 ENHRY, CDR2 SYGVKD. The CDR3 consists of 17 residues. CDR3 DNA sequence: TGTGCCATCAGTGGAAGGACTAGCGGGGGAATAGACAATGAGCAGTTCTTC. Translating it yields CAISGRTSGGIDNEQFF.

This clonotype was seen at least ten times. CDR3 region: CASSEVPGEQYF. The DNA of the CDR3 is TGTGCCAGCAGCGAAGTCCCGGGGGAGCAGTACTTC. The V and J genes are TRBV7-3 and TRBJ2-7; D possibly corresponds to TRBD2 (5 bases). Germline V gene lookup returns CDR1 SGHTA and CDR2 FQGTGA. The CDR3 has 12 residues. Trimming cost V 5 bases and J 7 bases, with 12 bases left between them.

For this clonotype: The junction shows a germline mismatch at one end, possibly a read error. The V gene is TRBV28, the J gene TRBJ2-7; tentative D call: TRBD2 (5 bases). The CDR3 consists of 16 residues. CDR1 and CDR2 from the germline V gene are MDHEN and SYDVKM. As DNA, the CDR3 is TGTGCCAGCAGTGAGACTTCTAGCCGGAGGTCCTACGTGCAGTACTTC. Translating it yields CASSETSSRRSYVQYF. Looking up the rest from reference TRBV28 and TRBJ2-7 gives the full variable domain: DVKVTQSSRYLVKRTGEKVFLECVQDMDHENMFWYRQDPGLGLRLIYFSYDVKMKEKGDIPEGYSVSREKKERFSLILESASTNQTSMYLCASSETSSRRSYVQYFGPGTRLTVT.

This clonotype was detected only a few times. The genes are TRBV5-6 and TRBJ2-1, with D tentatively TRBD2 (5 bases). There are 13 residues in the CDR3. The V end lost 2 bases, the J end lost 6 bases, and 9 bases lay between the germline ends. Looked up from germline, CDR1 is SGHDT and CDR2 is YYEEEE. The CDR3 DNA sequence: TGTGCCAGCAGCTTCCTGACTATCAATGAGCAGTTCTTC. Its protein product is CASSFLTINEQFF.

J is TRBJ2-2 and V is TRBV15; TRBD2 matches 8 bases. V shed 0 bases and J 4 bases; nucleotides not matched to a gene: 7. This CDR3 has 17 amino acids. The germline CDR1 and CDR2 sequences are LNHNV and YYDKDF (reference sequence). CDR3 nucleotide sequence: TGTGCCACCAGCAGAGATCCCACTAGCGGTATCACCGGGGAGCTGTTTTTT. Amino acid sequence: CATSRDPTSGITGELFF.

At least ten counts were recorded for this clonotype. A read error is possible here, since a much larger clone lies one base away. Likely a read error: the CDR3 ends without its conserved phenylalanine or tryptophan. The limits of the CDR3 on the DNA are not certain, so only TCRdb's listed CDR3 is given. This chain joins TRBV13 and TRBJ1-1; no check of the table's D call, TRBD1, against the DNA was made. Germline assignment: CDR1 PRHDT and CDR2 FYEKMQ (reference sequence). The CDR3 extends over 14 residues, inclusive of both ends. The CDR3: CASSRNNRASDTDL.

This clonotype was seen many times. The chain links TRBV28 to TRBJ2-1; 13 positions match TRBD2. J was trimmed by 8 bases and V by 5 bases; bases with no gene match: 6. The CDR3 runs to 15 residues. Germline-derived CDR1 and CDR2 are MDHEN and SYDVKM. The CDR3 region has the DNA TGTGCCAGCAGTCAAACTAGCGGGAGGGCCGATGAGCAGTTCTTC. This encodes CASSQTSGRADEQFF. The full variable domain, completed using reference TRBV28 and TRBJ2-1, is DVKVTQSSRYLVKRTGEKVFLECVQDMDHENMFWYRQDPGLGLRLIYFSYDVKMKEKGDIPEGYSVSREKKERFSLILESASTNQTSMYLCASSQTSGRADEQFFGPGTRLTVL.

As for this clonotype: Germline and junction disagree at one end, which may indicate a read error. The rearrangement links TRBV3-1 to TRBJ2-7; D is unresolved. The CDR3 length is 12 residues. The germline CDR1 and CDR2 sequences are LGHDT and YNNKEL (reference sequence). The CDR3 DNA sequence: TGTCCCAGCAGCCAAGGTGTCTACGAGCAGTACTTC. Translation: CPSSQGVYEQYF.

This clonotype was detected many times. The chain couples TRBV5-1 to TRBJ2-7, with unresolved D. CDR3 size: 14 residues. Germline lookup yields CDR1 SGHRS and CDR2 YFSETQ. Trimming left V 0 bases short and J 5 bases short, with 12 bases between. In DNA, the CDR3 is TGCGCCAGCAGCTTGGAAGCGTTTTCCAACGAGCAGTACTTC. The encoded protein is CASSLEAFSNEQYF.

This clonotype has at least ten counts. The V gene is TRBV9, the J gene TRBJ2-7; 8 bases line up with TRBD2. V was pared by 0 bases and J by 2 bases, with 1 base of the junction left unmatched. CDR1 SGDLS and CDR2 YYNGEE come from the germline V gene. The CDR3 has 14 amino acids. The CDR3 spells CASSVGGGTYEQYF. In DNA form, the CDR3 reads TGTGCCAGCAGCGTAGGCGGGGGGACCTACGAGCAGTACTTC.

This clonotype was detected ten times or more. The rearrangement joins TRBV29-1 to TRBJ2-1; perhaps TRBD2 as D (5 bases). The germline CDR1 and CDR2 sequences are SQVTM and ANQGSEA. V lost 7 bases and J lost 9, with 13 bases in between. The CDR3 extends over 11 amino acids. The DNA for the CDR3 is TGCAGCGCTGAGTATGGGAGTGAGCAGTTCTTC. Protein: CSAEYGSEQFF.

This clonotype was counted at least ten times. This chain joins TRBV28 and TRBJ2-5, with TRBD1 matching over 8 bases. Germline lookup yields CDR1 MDHEN and CDR2 SYDVKM. The trim removed 3 bases at V and 5 bases at J, leaving 2 bases unmatched. CDR3 length: 13 amino acids. CDR3 nucleotides: TGTGCCAGCAGTTTTCAGGGGGCCGAGACCCAGTACTTC. It is translated as CASSFQGAETQYF.

The rearrangement uses TRBV11-3 and TRBJ1-6, with 7 bases identical to TRBD1. The junction had 8 bases not matched to a gene; V was cut back by 5 bases and J by 7 bases. Germline-derived CDR1 and CDR2 are SGHNT and YENEEA. This CDR3 is built from 15 residues. The CDR3 spells CASSRRQGGNSPLHF. In DNA form, the CDR3 reads TGTGCCAGCAGCCGTCGACAGGGAGGAAATTCACCCCTCCACTTT.

The V call is TRBV20-1, the J call TRBJ2-1; maybe TRBD2 (5 bases). V was pared by 5 bases and J by 2 bases, with 16 bases between. The CDR3 length is 15 residues. Germline CDR1 reads DFQATT; CDR2 reads SNEGSKA (reference sequence). The CDR3 bases are TGCAGTGCTCGACGGGCCCTTAGCGCCTACAATGAGCAGTTCTTC. It encodes CSARRALSAYNEQFF.

This clonotype was found many times. V and J are TRBV27 and TRBJ2-7; 8 nucleotides agree with TRBD2. V gave up 5 bases and J gave up 2 bases; unmatched junction bases: 8. CDR1 MNHEY and CDR2 SMNVEV come from the germline V gene (reference sequence). This CDR3 is 15 amino acids long. For the CDR3, the DNA is TGTGCCAGCAGTCTGCGGGGGGCCCTCCCCTACGAGCAGTACTTC. Encoded protein: CASSLRGALPYEQYF.

This clonotype was seen more than once but under ten times. The CDR3 DNA follows: TGCGCCAGCAGCCATGATCAGGGGGCGGGAATCCAGCCCCAGCATTTT. This gives the protein CASSHDQGAGIQPQHF. This chain joins TRBV4-1 and TRBJ1-5; TRBD1 aligns across 8 bases. V dropped 3 bases and J dropped 7; count of bases not matched to a gene: 11. Germline CDR1 and CDR2: MGHRA and YSYEKL. The CDR3 runs to 16 residues.

This clonotype was observed at least ten times. The chain joins TRBV2 to TRBJ2-3, with 12 bases fitting TRBD2. Germline V CDR1 and CDR2: SNHLY, FYNNEI. The J segment lost 6 bases and the V segment lost 5 bases, leaving 6 bases of the junction unmatched. The CDR3 spans 15 residues. The DNA of the CDR3 is TGTGCCAGCAGTTGGACTAGCGGGATGCTGGATACGCAGTATTTT. This sequence encodes CASSWTSGMLDTQYF.

As to this clonotype: A much larger clone sits a single nucleotide away, making a read error possible. V and J are TRBV12-3 or TRBV12-4 and TRBJ1-1; D unresolved. CDR3 length equals 13 residues. The DNA for the CDR3 is TGTACCAGCAGTTTTACGGCGAACACTGAAGCTTTCTTT. Its protein is CTSSFTANTEAFF.

Many counts were recorded for this clonotype. The rearrangement links TRBV6-2 or TRBV6-3 to TRBJ1-1; 7 bases align to TRBD1. The CDR3 totals 13 residues. After removal of 6 bases from V and 6 bases from J, the junction contained 7 bases not matched to a gene. Germline V gene lookup returns CDR1 MNHEY and CDR2 SVGEGT. The chain's CDR3 is CASSHHDRAEAFF. CDR3 coding DNA: TGTGCCAGCAGCCACCACGACAGGGCTGAAGCTTTCTTT.

This clonotype has at least ten counts. V gene TRBV20-1 combines with J gene TRBJ1-4; TRBD1 is a possible D gene (5 bases). Germline-derived CDR1 and CDR2 are DFQATT and SNEGSKA (reference sequence). This CDR3 spans 15 amino acids. V was clipped by 6 bases and J by 0 bases, with 14 bases between them. CDR3 sequence reads: CSAIGTDATNEKLFF. Here the CDR3 DNA reads TGCAGTGCCATCGGGACGGATGCAACTAATGAAAAACTGTTTTTT.

This clonotype was seen repeatedly, ten times or more. The chain joins TRBV10-2 to TRBJ1-1, with D perhaps matching TRBD1 (6 bases). Trimming removed 7 bases at V and 1 base at J, with 16 bases between. CDR3 length: 15 residues. Germline V CDR1 and CDR2: WSHSY, SAAADI. CDR3 DNA sequence: TGCGCCAGCACCGTCCCCAGGGGCGAGAACACTGAAGCTTTCTTT. It translates to CASTVPRGENTEAFF.

This clonotype was counted at least ten times. The V call is TRBV30, the J call TRBJ2-1, with 12 bases identical to TRBD2. The J segment lost 6 bases and the V segment lost 0 bases, leaving 6 bases of the junction unmatched. Germline CDR1 GTSNPN, CDR2 SVGIG (reference sequence). The length of the CDR3 is 16 residues. The CDR3 region has the DNA TGTGCCTGGAGTGTCGAACTAGCGGGAGGTCTCAATGAGCAGTTCTTC. Its translation is CAWSVELAGGLNEQFF.